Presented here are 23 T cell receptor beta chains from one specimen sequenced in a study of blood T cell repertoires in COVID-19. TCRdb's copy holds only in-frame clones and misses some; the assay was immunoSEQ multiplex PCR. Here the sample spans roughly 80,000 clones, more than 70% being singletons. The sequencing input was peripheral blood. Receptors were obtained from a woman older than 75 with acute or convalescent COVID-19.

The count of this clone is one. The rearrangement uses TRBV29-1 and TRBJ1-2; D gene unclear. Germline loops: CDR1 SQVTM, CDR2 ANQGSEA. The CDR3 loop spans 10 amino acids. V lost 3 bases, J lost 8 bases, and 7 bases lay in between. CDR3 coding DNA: TGCAGCGTTGACAGTTCGGGCTACACCTTC. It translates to CSVDSSGYTF. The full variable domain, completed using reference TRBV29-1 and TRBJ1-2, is SAVISQKPSRDICQRGTSLTIQCQVDSQVTMMFWYRQQPGQSLTLIATANQGSEATYESGFVIDKFPISRPNLTFSTLTVSNMSPEDSSIYLCSVDSSGYTFGSGTRLTVV.

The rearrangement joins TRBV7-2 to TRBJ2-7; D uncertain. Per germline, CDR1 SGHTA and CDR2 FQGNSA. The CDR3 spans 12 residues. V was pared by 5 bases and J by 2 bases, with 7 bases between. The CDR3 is CASSQNTYEQYF. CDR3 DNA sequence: TGTGCCAGCAGCCAGAACACCTACGAGCAGTACTTC.

The DNA for the CDR3 is TGTGCCAGCAGTTCTCCGTATGAGACCCAGTACTTC. This codes for CASSSPYETQYF. The rearrangement joins TRBV6-5 to TRBJ2-5; no definite D call. CDR1 is MNHEY and CDR2 is SVGAGI in the germline V gene. The V end was cut by 4 bases, the J end by 5 bases, with 8 bases between. The CDR3 runs 12 residues.

The CDR3 DNA sequence: TGTGCCAGCAGCCCTCAGGCCAGTAGGGGGGAGACCCAGTACTTC. This codes for CASSPQASRGETQYF. This chain connects TRBV7-2 to TRBJ2-5; a possible D gene is TRBD1 (6 bases). The CDR3 extends over 15 amino acids. V dropped 5 bases and J dropped 5 bases, with 18 bases sitting between them. The germline CDR1 and CDR2 sequences are SGHTA and FQGNSA.

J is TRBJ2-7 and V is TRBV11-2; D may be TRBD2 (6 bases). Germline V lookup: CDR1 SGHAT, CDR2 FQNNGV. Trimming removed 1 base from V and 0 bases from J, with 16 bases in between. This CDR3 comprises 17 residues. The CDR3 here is CASSLAFSRDFSYEQYF. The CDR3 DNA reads TGTGCCAGCAGCTTAGCCTTCTCCAGGGACTTCTCCTACGAGCAGTACTTC.

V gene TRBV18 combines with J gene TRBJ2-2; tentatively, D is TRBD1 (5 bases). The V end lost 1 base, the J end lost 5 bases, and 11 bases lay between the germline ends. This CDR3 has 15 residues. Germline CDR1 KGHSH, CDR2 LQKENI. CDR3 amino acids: CASSPQRQSTGELFF. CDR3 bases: TGTGCCAGCTCACCACAGAGACAGTCTACCGGGGAGCTGTTTTTT.

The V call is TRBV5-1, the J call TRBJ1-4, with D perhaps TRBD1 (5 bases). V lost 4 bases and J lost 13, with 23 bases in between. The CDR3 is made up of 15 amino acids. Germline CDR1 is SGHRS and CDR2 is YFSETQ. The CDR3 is CASSPQPDTHGGLFF. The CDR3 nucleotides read TGCGCCAGCAGCCCCCAGCCGGACACTCACGGGGGACTGTTTTTT.

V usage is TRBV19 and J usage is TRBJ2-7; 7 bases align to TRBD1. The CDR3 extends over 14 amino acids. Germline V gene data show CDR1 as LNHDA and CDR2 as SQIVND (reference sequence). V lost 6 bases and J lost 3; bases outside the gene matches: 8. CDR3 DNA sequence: TGTGCCAGTAGGGTCAACAGGGGTGACTACGAGCAGTACTTC. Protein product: CASRVNRGDYEQYF.

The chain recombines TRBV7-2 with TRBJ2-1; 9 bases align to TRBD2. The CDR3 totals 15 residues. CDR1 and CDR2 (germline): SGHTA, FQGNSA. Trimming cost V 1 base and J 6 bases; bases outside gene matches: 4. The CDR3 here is CASSLGPTSGNEQFF. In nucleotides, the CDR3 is TGTGCCAGCAGCTTAGGACCGACTAGCGGCAATGAGCAGTTCTTC. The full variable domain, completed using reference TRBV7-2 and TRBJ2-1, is GAGVSQSPSNKVTEKGKDVELRCDPISGHTALYWYRQSLGQGLEFLIYFQGNSAPDKSGLPSDRFSAERTGGSVSTLTIQRTQQEDSAVYLCASSLGPTSGNEQFFGPGTRLTVL.

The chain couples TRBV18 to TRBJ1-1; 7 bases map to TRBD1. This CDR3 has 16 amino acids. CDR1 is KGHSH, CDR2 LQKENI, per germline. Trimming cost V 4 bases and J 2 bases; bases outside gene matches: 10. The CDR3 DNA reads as TGTGCCAGCTCACGTAAAACCGGGACAGATAACACTGAAGCTTTCTTT. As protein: CASSRKTGTDNTEAFF.

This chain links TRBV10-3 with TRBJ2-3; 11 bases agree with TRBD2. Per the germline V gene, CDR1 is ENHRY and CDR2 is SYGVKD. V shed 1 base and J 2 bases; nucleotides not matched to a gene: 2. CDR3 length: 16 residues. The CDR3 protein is CAISEFSGGATDTQYF. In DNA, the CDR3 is TGTGCCATCAGTGAGTTTAGCGGGGGGGCCACAGATACGCAGTATTTT.

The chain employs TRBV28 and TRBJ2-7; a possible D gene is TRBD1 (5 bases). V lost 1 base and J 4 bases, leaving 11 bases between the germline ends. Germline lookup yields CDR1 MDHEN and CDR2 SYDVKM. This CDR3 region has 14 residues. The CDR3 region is CASSLYQGRYEQYF. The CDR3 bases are TGTGCCAGCAGTTTATACCAGGGTCGGTACGAGCAGTACTTC. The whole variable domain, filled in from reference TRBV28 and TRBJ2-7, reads DVKVTQSSRYLVKRTGEKVFLECVQDMDHENMFWYRQDPGLGLRLIYFSYDVKMKEKGDIPEGYSVSREKKERFSLILESASTNQTSMYLCASSLYQGRYEQYFGPGTRLTVT.

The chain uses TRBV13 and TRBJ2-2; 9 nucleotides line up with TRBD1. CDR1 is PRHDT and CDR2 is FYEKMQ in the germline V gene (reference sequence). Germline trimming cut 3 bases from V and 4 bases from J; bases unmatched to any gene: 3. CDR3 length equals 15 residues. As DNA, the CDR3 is TGTGCCAGCAGCTTGGGACAGGGCGGCACCGGGGAGCTGTTTTTT. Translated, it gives CASSLGQGGTGELFF.

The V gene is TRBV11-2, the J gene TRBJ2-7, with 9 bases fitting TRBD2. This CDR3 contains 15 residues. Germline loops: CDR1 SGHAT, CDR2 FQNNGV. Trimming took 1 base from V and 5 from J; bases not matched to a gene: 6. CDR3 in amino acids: CASSLVGREGNEQYF. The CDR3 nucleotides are TGTGCCAGCAGCTTAGTCGGGCGGGAGGGGAACGAGCAGTACTTC.

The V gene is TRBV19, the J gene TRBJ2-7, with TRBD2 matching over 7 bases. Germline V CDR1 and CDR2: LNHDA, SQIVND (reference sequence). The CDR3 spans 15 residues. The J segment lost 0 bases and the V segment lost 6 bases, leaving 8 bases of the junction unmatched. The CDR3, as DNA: TGTGCCAGTAGCCGGGGCGGGAGCCTCTCCTACGAGCAGTACTTC. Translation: CASSRGGSLSYEQYF.

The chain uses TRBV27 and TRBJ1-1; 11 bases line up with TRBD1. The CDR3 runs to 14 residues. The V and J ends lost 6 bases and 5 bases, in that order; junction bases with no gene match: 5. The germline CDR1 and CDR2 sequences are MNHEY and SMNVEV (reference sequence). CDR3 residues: CASRMGQGGTEAFF. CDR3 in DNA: TGTGCCAGCAGGATGGGACAGGGGGGGACTGAAGCTTTCTTT.

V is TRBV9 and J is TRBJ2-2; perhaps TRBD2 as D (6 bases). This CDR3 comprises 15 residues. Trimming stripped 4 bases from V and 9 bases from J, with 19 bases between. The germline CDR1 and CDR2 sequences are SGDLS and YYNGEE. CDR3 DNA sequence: TGTGCCAGCAGCTACGACGGGAGCATGAGGAGGGAGCTGTTTTTT. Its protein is CASSYDGSMRRELFF.

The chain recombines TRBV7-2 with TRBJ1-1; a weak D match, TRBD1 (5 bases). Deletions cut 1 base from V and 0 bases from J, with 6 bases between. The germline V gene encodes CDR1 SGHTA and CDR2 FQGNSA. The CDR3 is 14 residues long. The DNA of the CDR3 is TGTGCCAGCAGCTTAGAGGGGCTGAACACTGAAGCTTTCTTT. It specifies CASSLEGLNTEAFF. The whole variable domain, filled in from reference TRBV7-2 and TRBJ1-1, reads GAGVSQSPSNKVTEKGKDVELRCDPISGHTALYWYRQSLGQGLEFLIYFQGNSAPDKSGLPSDRFSAERTGGSVSTLTIQRTQQEDSAVYLCASSLEGLNTEAFFGQGTRLTVV.

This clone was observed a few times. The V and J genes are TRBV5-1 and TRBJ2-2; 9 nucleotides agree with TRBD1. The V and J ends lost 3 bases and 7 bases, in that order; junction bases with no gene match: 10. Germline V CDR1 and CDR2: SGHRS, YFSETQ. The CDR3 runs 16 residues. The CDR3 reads CASSYRTGGNVGELFF. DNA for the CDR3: TGCGCCAGCAGCTACCGAACAGGGGGCAACGTCGGGGAGCTGTTTTTT.

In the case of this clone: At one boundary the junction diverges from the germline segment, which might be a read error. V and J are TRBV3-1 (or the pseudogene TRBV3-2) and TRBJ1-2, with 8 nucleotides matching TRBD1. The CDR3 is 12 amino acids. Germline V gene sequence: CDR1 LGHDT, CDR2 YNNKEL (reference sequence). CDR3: CASSDRDRNCAF. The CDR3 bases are TGTGCCAGCAGCGACCGGGACAGGAACTGCGCCTTC.

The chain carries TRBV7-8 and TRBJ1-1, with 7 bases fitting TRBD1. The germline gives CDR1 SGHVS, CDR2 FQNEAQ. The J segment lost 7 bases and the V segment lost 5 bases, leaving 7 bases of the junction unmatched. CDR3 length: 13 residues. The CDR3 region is CASSRDSHNEAFF. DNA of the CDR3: TGTGCCAGCAGCCGGGACAGCCACAATGAAGCTTTCTTT.

CDR3 region: CASSDSAHTQYF. The CDR3 DNA sequence: TGTGCCAGCAGTGACTCAGCCCATACGCAGTATTTT. The rearrangement links TRBV6-4 to TRBJ2-3; no firm D call. Per germline, CDR1 MRHNA and CDR2 SNTAGT. This CDR3 has 12 amino acids. Trimming left V 0 bases short and J 7 bases short, with 5 bases between.

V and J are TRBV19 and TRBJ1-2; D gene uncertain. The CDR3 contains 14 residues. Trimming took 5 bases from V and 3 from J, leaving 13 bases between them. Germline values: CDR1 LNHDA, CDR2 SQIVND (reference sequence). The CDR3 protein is CASSEGSTYYGYTF. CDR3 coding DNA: TGTGCCAGTAGTGAAGGGAGCACCTACTATGGCTACACCTTC.